This T cell receptor (beta chain) was identified in a study of cytomegalovirus exposure and HLA in healthy donors. The PCR employed 60 Vbeta primers together with 13 Jbeta primers. Data came from immunoSEQ multiplex PCR; TCRdb stores just in-frame clones and leaves some out. The table shows roughly 200,000 clones, with more than 60% occurring only once. V shed 10 bases, J shed 7 bases, and the junction held 13 bases outside the gene matches. The CDR3 is 15 residues long. Germline loops: CDR1 SNHLY, CDR2 FYNNEI. Source material: PBMCs. This rearrangement joins TRBV2 to TRBJ1-4; TRBD1 aligns across 9 bases. This receptor was taken from a woman aged 60-70 years in good health and CMV-seropositive. CDR3 sequence reads: CATRAEGTGSEKLFF. The CDR3 DNA is TGTGCCACCAGAGCGGAAGGGACAGGGAGTGAAAAACTGTTTTTT.